This TCR beta chain came from a study of T cells after posttransplantation cyclophosphamide. In its sample, this clone was seen once. The CDR3 loop spans 14 amino acids. V lost 2 bases and J lost 1; bases outside the gene matches: 1. Per the germline V gene, CDR1 is SGHVS and CDR2 is FQNEAQ. Only in-frame clones appear in the TCRdb table, and some are missing; sequencing was by immunoSEQ multiplex PCR. Of approximately 26,000 clones listed, roughly 88% are singletons. The rearrangement joins TRBV7-8 to TRBJ1-1; 7 bases agree with TRBD1. Sequencing was done on a sample of PBMCs. This clonotype was sampled from a man aged 45-65 years. Here the CDR3 reads CASSLRQGNTEAFF. In nucleotides, the CDR3 is TGTGCCAGCAGCTTAAGACAGGGGAACACTGAAGCTTTCTTT.